This T cell receptor beta chain was sequenced for a study of beta chain features in type 1 diabetes. Note on this clone: As yet, its antigen is unknown.

The isolated RNA, all of it, was reverse transcribed, so expressed TCRB transcripts were what got sequenced. The table came from immunoSEQ multiplex PCR; TCRdb's copy has only in-frame clones and leaves some out. Among some 120,000 clones listed, approximately 15% were seen once. V shed 4 bases and J shed 4 bases, with 19 bases lying between them. CDR3 size: 16 residues. The germline gives CDR1 MGHRA, CDR2 YSYEKL. General study findings and limits: For Type 1 diabetes patients, all four CD4+ subsets carried TCRB CDR3s that were moderately but significantly shorter.

This receptor was taken from a man aged 18 to 35 with type 1 diabetes. Sample: central memory CD4+ T cells from blood. This chain connects TRBV4-1 to TRBJ1-2; D perhaps matches TRBD1 (5 bases). The CDR3 region is CASSPGRGVISYGYTF. As DNA, the CDR3 is TGCGCCAGCAGCCCCGGGAGGGGTGTTATATCCTATGGCTACACCTTC.